Sequencing of this T cell receptor (beta chain) was carried out in a study of blood T cell repertoires in COVID-19. Germline-derived CDR1 and CDR2 are SGDLS and YYNGEE. The CDR3 contains 14 residues. Trimming removed 0 bases at V and 9 bases at J, with 13 bases between. Generated by immunoSEQ multiplex PCR, the TCRdb table keeps only in-frame clones and is missing some. The table has 430,000 or so clones, over 75% seen once. The clonotype was recovered from a woman aged 40 to 50 who had recovered from COVID-19. The V and J genes are TRBV9 and TRBJ2-4; the D gene is possibly TRBD2 (5 bases). Source material: PBMCs or T cells enriched from blood (not recorded which). This chain's CDR3 is CASSVGGIDRIQYF. CDR3 in DNA: TGTGCCAGCAGCGTAGGAGGGATCGATCGCATTCAGTACTTC.